A single sample gave rise to the 13 T cell receptor beta chains below, sequenced in a study of T cell repertoires in cytomegalovirus infection. These receptors lack a known antigen. TCRdb recomputed calls from the reads with MiXCR, one row per CDR3 protein. The sample shows 400,000 to 600,000 distinct CDR3 sequences, 40% to 50% of them seen only once. Specimen: cultured PBMCs, collected from culture after CMV antigen stimulation. All receptors come from a human donor in good health (CMV status not recorded). Some clones in this sample may be carry-over from other donors' samples.

This rearrangement joins TRBV7-6 to TRBJ2-7, with a weak D call TRBD1 (6 bases). Germline V gene sequence: CDR1 SGHVS, CDR2 FNYEAQ. Trimming took off 4 bases at V and 4 bases at J, with 17 bases between the two ends. The CDR3 length is 15 residues. The CDR3 is CASSSGHGGVYEQYF. The CDR3, as DNA: TGTGCCAGCAGCTCGGGACACGGAGGCGTGTACGAGCAGTACTTC.

The chain has TRBV5-4 and TRBJ2-3; 7 nucleotides agree with TRBD2. CDR3 length equals 16 residues. Trimming removed 0 bases from V and 4 bases from J; junction bases left unmatched: 8. Per germline, CDR1 SGHNT and CDR2 YYREEE (reference sequence). The CDR3 reads CASSLAWRGTADTQYF. The CDR3 DNA sequence: TGTGCCAGCAGCTTGGCCTGGCGGGGGACGGCAGATACGCAGTATTTT.

Only a few counts were recorded for this clonotype. Written as DNA, the CDR3 is TGCAGCGTTGATGGGGTCAGGGGAAGAGGGACCGGGGAGCTGTTTTTT. Translation gives CSVDGVRGRGTGELFF. The chain recombines TRBV29-1 with TRBJ2-2, with a possible D match to TRBD1 (6 bases). The germline V gene encodes CDR1 SQVTM and CDR2 ANQGSEA. With 3 bases removed from V and 5 bases from J, the gap between germline ends came to 19 bases. The CDR3 has 16 residues.

This clonotype has at least ten counts. J is TRBJ2-1 and V is TRBV7-6; 8 bases map to TRBD2. The CDR3 covers 15 residues. Germline V lookup: CDR1 SGHVS, CDR2 FNYEAQ. Trimming removed 1 base from V and 3 bases from J; junction bases left unmatched: 2. The CDR3 reads CASSLVAGIYNEQFF. Here the CDR3 DNA reads TGTGCCAGCAGCTTAGTAGCGGGGATCTACAATGAGCAGTTCTTC.

The CDR3 loop is CAISVGRAADSPLHF. The CDR3 coding sequence is TGTGCCATCAGTGTGGGCAGGGCGGCGGATTCACCCCTCCACTTT. This chain uses TRBV10-3 with TRBJ1-6; D possibly corresponds to TRBD1 (5 bases). The CDR3 has 15 amino acids. Germline CDR1 is ENHRY and CDR2 is SYGVKD. V dropped 4 bases and J dropped 8 bases, with 15 bases sitting between them.

J is TRBJ2-4 and V is TRBV20-1; the D call may be TRBD1 or TRBD2 (5 bases each). This CDR3 has 15 amino acids. Germline lookup yields CDR1 DFQATT and CDR2 SNEGSKA (reference sequence). Here the CDR3 DNA reads TGCAATGCGTCGGGGCACACTTTAGCCAAAAACATTCAGTACTTC. Translation: CNASGHTLAKNIQYF.

The CDR3 spells CASSATGSTIYGYTF. Here the CDR3 DNA reads TGTGCCAGCAGCGCGACAGGGAGTACGATCTATGGCTACACCTTC. The V and J genes are TRBV5-6 and TRBJ1-2; 7 bases match TRBD1. Germline loops: CDR1 SGHDT, CDR2 YYEEEE. This CDR3 comprises 15 residues. V was pared by 4 bases and J by 4 bases, with 10 bases of the junction left unmatched.

The chain employs TRBV20-1 and TRBJ2-5; D uncertain. This CDR3 spans 14 amino acids. Germline V gene lookup returns CDR1 DFQATT and CDR2 SNEGSKA (reference sequence). Trimming stripped 0 bases from V and 0 bases from J, with 8 bases between. The CDR3, as DNA: TGCAGTGCTAGAGATATGGCGGACCAAGAGACCCAGTACTTC. It translates to CSARDMADQETQYF.

The chain combines TRBV6-2 or TRBV6-3 with TRBJ1-5; D is ambiguous. Germline CDR1 and CDR2: MNHEY and SVGEGT. This CDR3 is 14 amino acids long. Trimming removed 5 bases at V and 3 bases at J, with 11 bases between. The CDR3 nucleotides are TGTGCCAGCAGTCCTAGGGCCTACAATCAGCCCCAGCATTTT. This gives the protein CASSPRAYNQPQHF.

The chain combines TRBV7-9 with TRBJ2-4; no clear D gene. The CDR3 is made up of 16 amino acids. V was trimmed by 5 bases and J by 3 bases, leaving 17 bases between them. Per germline, CDR1 SEHNR and CDR2 FQNEAQ (reference sequence). The CDR3 nucleotides read TGTGCCAGCAGCCAACGATGGTCGGATAACAAAAACATTCAGTACTTC. Residues: CASSQRWSDNKNIQYF.

The V and J genes are TRBV20-1 and TRBJ2-7; D remains unclear. The germline V gene has CDR1 DFQATT and CDR2 SNEGSKA (reference sequence). V was shortened by 0 bases and J by 4 bases, with 16 bases between the two germline ends. This CDR3 is 15 amino acids long. CDR3 residues: CSARDHSPHGYEQYF. CDR3 nucleotides: TGCAGTGCTAGAGATCACTCACCCCATGGATACGAGCAGTACTTC.

The chain links TRBV9 to TRBJ2-7; TRBD2 might be the D (6 bases). The V end lost 3 bases, the J end lost 3 bases, and 22 bases lay between the germline ends. This CDR3 has 17 residues. CDR1 SGDLS and CDR2 YYNGEE come from the germline V gene. CDR3 loop: CASSAGSVGRDLYEQYF. CDR3 DNA: TGTGCCAGCAGCGCAGGGTCGGTTGGGCGGGACCTCTACGAGCAGTACTTC.

This clonotype appeared a few times. The rearrangement links TRBV19 to TRBJ2-4; D might be TRBD2 (5 bases). V was pared by 1 base and J by 3 bases, with 16 bases between. CDR3 length: 17 amino acids. Germline V gives CDR1 LNHDA, CDR2 SQIVND (reference sequence). Here the CDR3 DNA reads TGTGCCAGTAGTATAGGGAGACGGGGTATTGGCAAAAACATTCAGTACTTC. This encodes CASSIGRRGIGKNIQYF.